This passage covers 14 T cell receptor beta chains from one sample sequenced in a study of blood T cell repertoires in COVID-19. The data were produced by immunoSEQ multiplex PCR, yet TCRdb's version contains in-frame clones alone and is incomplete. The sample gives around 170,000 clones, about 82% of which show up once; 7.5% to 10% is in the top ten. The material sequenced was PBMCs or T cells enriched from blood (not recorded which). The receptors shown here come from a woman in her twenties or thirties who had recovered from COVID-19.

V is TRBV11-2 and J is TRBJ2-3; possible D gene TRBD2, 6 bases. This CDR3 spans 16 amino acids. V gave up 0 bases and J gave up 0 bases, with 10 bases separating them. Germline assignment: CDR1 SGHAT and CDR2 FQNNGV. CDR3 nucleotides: TGTGCCAGCAGCTTAGATTCGGGAGCTAGCACAGATACGCAGTATTTT. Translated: CASSLDSGASTDTQYF.

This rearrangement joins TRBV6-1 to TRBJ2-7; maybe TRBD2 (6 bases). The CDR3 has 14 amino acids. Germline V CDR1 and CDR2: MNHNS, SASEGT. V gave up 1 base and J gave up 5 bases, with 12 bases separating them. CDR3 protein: CASSEVERVDEQYF. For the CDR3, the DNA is TGTGCCAGCAGTGAAGTTGAGCGGGTGGACGAGCAGTACTTC.

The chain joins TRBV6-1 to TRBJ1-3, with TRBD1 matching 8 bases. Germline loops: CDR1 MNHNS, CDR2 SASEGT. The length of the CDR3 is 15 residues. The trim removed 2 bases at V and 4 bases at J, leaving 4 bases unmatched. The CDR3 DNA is TGTGCCAGCAGTGAATTGGACAGGGAAGGAAACACCATATATTTT. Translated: CASSELDREGNTIYF.

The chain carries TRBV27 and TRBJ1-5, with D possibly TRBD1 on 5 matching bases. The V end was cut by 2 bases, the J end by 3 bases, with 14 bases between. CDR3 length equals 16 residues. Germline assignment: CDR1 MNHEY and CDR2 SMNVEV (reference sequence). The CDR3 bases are TGTGCCAGCAGTTTAGTGGCAGGGCCCTTCAATCAGCCCCAGCATTTT. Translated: CASSLVAGPFNQPQHF.

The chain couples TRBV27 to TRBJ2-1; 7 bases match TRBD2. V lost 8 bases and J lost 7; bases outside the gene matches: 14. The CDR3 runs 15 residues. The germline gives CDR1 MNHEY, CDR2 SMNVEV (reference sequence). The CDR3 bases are TGTGCCAGCGGCGTTCTAGCGGTTATTGGGAATGAGCAGTTCTTC. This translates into CASGVLAVIGNEQFF.

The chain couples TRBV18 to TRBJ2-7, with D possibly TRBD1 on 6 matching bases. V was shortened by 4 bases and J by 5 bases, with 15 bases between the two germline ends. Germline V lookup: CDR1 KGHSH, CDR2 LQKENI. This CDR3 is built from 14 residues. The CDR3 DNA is TGTGCCAGCTCACAGAACCGCCGGGACAACGAGCAGTACTTC. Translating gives CASSQNRRDNEQYF.

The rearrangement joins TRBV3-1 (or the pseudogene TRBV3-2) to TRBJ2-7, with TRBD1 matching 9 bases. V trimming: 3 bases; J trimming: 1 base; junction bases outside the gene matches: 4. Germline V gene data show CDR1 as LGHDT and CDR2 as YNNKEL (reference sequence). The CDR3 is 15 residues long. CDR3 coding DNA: TGTGCCAGCAGCCATGCGGGACAGGGTTCCTACGAGCAGTACTTC. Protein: CASSHAGQGSYEQYF.

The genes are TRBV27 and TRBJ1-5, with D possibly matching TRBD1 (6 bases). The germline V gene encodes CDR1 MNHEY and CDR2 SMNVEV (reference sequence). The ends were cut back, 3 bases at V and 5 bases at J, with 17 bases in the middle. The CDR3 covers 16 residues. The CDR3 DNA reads TGTGCCAGCAGTTTGACCGGGACATCTGTTGATCAGCCCCAGCATTTT. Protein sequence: CASSLTGTSVDQPQHF.

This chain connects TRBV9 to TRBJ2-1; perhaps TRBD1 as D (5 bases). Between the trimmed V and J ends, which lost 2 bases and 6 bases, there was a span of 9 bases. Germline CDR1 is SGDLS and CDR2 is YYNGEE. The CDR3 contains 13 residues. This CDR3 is CASSVGRVNEQFF. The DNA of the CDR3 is TGTGCCAGCAGCGTGGGCAGGGTCAATGAGCAGTTCTTC.

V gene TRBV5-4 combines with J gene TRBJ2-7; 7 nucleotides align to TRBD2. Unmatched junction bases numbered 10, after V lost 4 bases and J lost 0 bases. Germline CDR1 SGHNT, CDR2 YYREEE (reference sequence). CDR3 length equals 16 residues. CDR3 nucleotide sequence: TGTGCCAGCAGCAGACGGGGAGGGACCGGCTCCTACGAGCAGTACTTC. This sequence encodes CASSRRGGTGSYEQYF.

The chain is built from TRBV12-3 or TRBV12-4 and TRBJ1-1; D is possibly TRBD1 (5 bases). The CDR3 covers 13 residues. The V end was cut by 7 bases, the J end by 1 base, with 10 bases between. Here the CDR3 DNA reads TGTGCCAGCACCTTTGGGGCGAACACTGAAGCTTTCTTT. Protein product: CASTFGANTEAFF.

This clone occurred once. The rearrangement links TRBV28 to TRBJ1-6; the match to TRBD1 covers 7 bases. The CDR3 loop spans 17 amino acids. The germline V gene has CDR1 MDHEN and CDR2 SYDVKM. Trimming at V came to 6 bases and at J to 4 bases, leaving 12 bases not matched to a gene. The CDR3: CASRLGTAFSYNSPLHF. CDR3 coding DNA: TGTGCCAGCAGACTCGGGACAGCCTTCTCTTATAATTCACCCCTCCACTTT.

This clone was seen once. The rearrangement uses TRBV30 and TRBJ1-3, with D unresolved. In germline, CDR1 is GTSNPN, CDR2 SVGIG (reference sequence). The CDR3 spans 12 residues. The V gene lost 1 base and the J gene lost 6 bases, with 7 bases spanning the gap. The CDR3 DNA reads TGTGCCTGGAGTGAGCTTAAAAACACCATATATTTT. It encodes CAWSELKNTIYF.

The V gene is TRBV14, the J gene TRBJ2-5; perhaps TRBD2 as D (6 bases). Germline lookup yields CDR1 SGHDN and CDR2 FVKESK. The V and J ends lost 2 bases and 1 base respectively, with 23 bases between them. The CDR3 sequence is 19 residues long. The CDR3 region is CASSQRPSGVGHLQETQYF. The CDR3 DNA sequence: TGTGCCAGCAGCCAAAGGCCGTCGGGGGTAGGACACCTCCAAGAGACCCAGTACTTC.